This T cell receptor beta chain originates from a study of neoadjuvant anti-PD-1 for oral cavity cancer. Generated by immunoSEQ multiplex PCR, the TCRdb table keeps only in-frame clones and is missing some. The sample yields more than 50,000 clones, 65% to 85% seen once. With regard to this clone: This same CDR3 is encoded by further DNA sequences in the sample.

The germline V gene encodes CDR1 SGHAT and CDR2 FQNNGV. The CDR3 is 14 amino acids. V lost 1 base and J lost 0, with 3 bases in between. The receptor was isolated from a person between 40 and 79 years old with oral cavity squamous cell carcinoma. This sample comprised PBMCs, obtained before nivolumab (anti-PD-1) treatment. V and J are TRBV11-2 and TRBJ1-4; no clear D gene. The CDR3 loop is CASSLAATNEKLFF. The DNA of the CDR3 is TGTGCCAGCAGCTTAGCCGCAACTAATGAAAAACTGTTTTTT.